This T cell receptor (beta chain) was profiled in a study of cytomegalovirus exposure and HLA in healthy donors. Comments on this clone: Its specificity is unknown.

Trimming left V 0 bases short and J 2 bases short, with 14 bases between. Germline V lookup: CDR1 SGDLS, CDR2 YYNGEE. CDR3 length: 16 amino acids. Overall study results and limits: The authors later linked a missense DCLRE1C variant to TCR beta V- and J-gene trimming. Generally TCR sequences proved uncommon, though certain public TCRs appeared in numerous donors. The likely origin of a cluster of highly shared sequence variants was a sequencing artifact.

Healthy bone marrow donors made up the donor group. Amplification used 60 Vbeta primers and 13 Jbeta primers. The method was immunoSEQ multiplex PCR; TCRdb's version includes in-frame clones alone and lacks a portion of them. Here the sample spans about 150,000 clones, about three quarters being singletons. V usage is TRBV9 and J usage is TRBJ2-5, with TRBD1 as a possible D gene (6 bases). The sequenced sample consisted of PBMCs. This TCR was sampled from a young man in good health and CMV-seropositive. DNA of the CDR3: TGTGCCAGCAGCGTAGGGACCGACAGGAAACAAGAGACCCAGTACTTC. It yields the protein CASSVGTDRKQETQYF.